This passage covers 29 T cell receptor beta chains from one sample sequenced in a study of prognosis after radiotherapy for stage I lung cancer. Genomic DNA served as the source from which two-round multiplex PCR generated TCR beta CDR3 amplicons. Every TRBV and TRBJ gene had its own specific primer in first-round PCR. Each CDR3 protein is one row after TCRdb ran MiXCR on the multiplex PCR reads. The table has fewer than 40,000 distinct CDR3 sequences, around a third seen once. The source was PBMCs, collected before or after stereotactic body radiation therapy (not recorded which). These receptors came from a donor over 45 with non-small cell lung cancer.

This clonotype was detected many times. The chain recombines TRBV7-9 with TRBJ2-6, with TRBD1 identical over 7 bases. CDR3 size: 15 residues. The germline CDR1 and CDR2 sequences are SEHNR and FQNEAQ (reference sequence). V trimming: 4 bases; J trimming: 4 bases; junction bases outside the gene matches: 4. CDR3 in DNA: TGTGCCAGCAGCTCGACAGGGTCGGGGGCCAACGTCCTGACTTTC. This gives the protein CASSSTGSGANVLTF.

This clonotype qualifies as medium-sized. The rearrangement uses TRBV28 and TRBJ2-6; unclear D gene. This CDR3 is 14 amino acids long. Per the germline V gene, CDR1 is MDHEN and CDR2 is SYDVKM. V was trimmed by 5 bases and J by 2 bases, leaving 7 bases between them. CDR3 protein: CASSGTAGANVLTF. The DNA for the CDR3 is TGTGCCAGCAGTGGTACGGCTGGGGCCAACGTCCTGACTTTC.

A few counts support this clonotype. This chain links TRBV2 with TRBJ2-7, with D unclear. Germline V gene lookup returns CDR1 SNHLY and CDR2 FYNNEI. The V and J ends lost 6 bases and 6 bases respectively, with 12 bases between them. This CDR3 comprises 12 residues. The CDR3 DNA reads as TGTGCCAGCAGACAACCTGGCGTCGAGCAGTACTTC. Its protein product is CASRQPGVEQYF.

This clonotype was found many times. The genes are TRBV12-3 or TRBV12-4 and TRBJ2-5, with a weak D call TRBD2 (5 bases). Trimming removed 6 bases at V and 5 bases at J, with 13 bases between. This CDR3 has 13 residues. The CDR3 coding sequence is TGTGCCAGCAGCCTCATAACGGGGGAGACCCAGTACTTC. It yields the protein CASSLITGETQYF.

Many counts were recorded for this clonotype. This chain uses TRBV7-9 with TRBJ2-1, with TRBD2 matching 10 bases. J gave up 3 bases and V 0 bases, and 5 bases lay outside the gene matches. The CDR3 has 17 amino acids. The germline gives CDR1 SEHNR, CDR2 FQNEAQ (reference sequence). CDR3 loop: CASSLARGTSDYNEQFF. For the CDR3, the DNA is TGTGCCAGCAGCTTAGCGCGGGGGACTAGCGACTACAATGAGCAGTTCTTC.

The rearrangement uses TRBV20-1 and TRBJ2-3; no clear D. Germline-derived CDR1 and CDR2 are DFQATT and SNEGSKA (reference sequence). The CDR3 totals 13 residues. The CDR3 region is CSGLGMGTDTQYF. CDR3 nucleotides: TGCAGCGGTCTAGGCATGGGCACAGATACGCAGTATTTT.

This chain connects TRBV27 to TRBJ2-3; TRBD1 matches at 7 bases. The CDR3 loop spans 18 amino acids. Germline values: CDR1 MNHEY, CDR2 SMNVEV (reference sequence). V shed 5 bases and J 3 bases; nucleotides not matched to a gene: 17. In nucleotides, the CDR3 is TGTGCCAGCAGTCTTAGCTGGGGACAGAGCATCTGGACAGATACGCAGTATTTT. It yields the protein CASSLSWGQSIWTDTQYF.

This clonotype has a count of ten or more. The chain recombines TRBV7-2 with TRBJ1-6; unclear D gene. The germline V gene encodes CDR1 SGHTA and CDR2 FQGNSA. Trimming cost V 5 bases and J 0 bases, with 11 bases left between them. The CDR3 loop spans 16 amino acids. CDR3 region: CASSPDGSSYNSPLHF. The CDR3 DNA sequence: TGTGCCAGCAGCCCGGACGGGAGCTCCTATAATTCACCCCTCCACTTT.

This clonotype occurred many times. V is TRBV12-3 or TRBV12-4 and J is TRBJ2-7; D possibly corresponds to TRBD1 (7 bases). Trimming stripped 3 bases from V and 3 bases from J, with 12 bases between. This CDR3 has 14 amino acids. The CDR3: CASSFGTAGYEQYF. DNA for the CDR3: TGTGCCAGCAGTTTCGGGACAGCGGGCTACGAGCAGTACTTC.

This clonotype was counted at least ten times. The chain carries TRBV20-1 and TRBJ2-5; TRBD2 might be the D (5 bases). CDR1 and CDR2 from the germline V gene are DFQATT and SNEGSKA (reference sequence). V lost 0 bases and J 5 bases, leaving 22 bases between the germline ends. The CDR3 contains 17 residues. This chain's CDR3 is CSARDPGLSVNLETQYF. The DNA of the CDR3 is TGCAGTGCTAGAGATCCGGGATTGTCCGTTAACCTTGAGACCCAGTACTTC.

This clonotype was found many times. The chain joins TRBV24-1 to TRBJ2-2; the D is unclear. The CDR3 has 14 residues. The V end lost 3 bases, the J end lost 5 bases, and 9 bases lay between the germline ends. The germline gives CDR1 KGHDR, CDR2 SFDVKD. The CDR3 loop reads CATSDPKRTGELFF. The CDR3 region has the DNA TGTGCCACCAGTGATCCAAAGAGAACCGGGGAGCTGTTTTTT.

This clonotype came up many times. In nucleotides, the CDR3 is TGTGCCAGCAGTTTATTAGCGAGACGTGGGGGCTCCTATAATTCACCCCTCCACTTT. This gives the protein CASSLLARRGGSYNSPLHF. The chain recombines TRBV27 with TRBJ1-6, with a tentative D call TRBD1 (5 bases). CDR1 is MNHEY, CDR2 SMNVEV, per germline (reference sequence). This CDR3 region has 19 residues. The V gene lost 1 base and the J gene lost 0 bases, with 16 bases spanning the gap.

This clonotype was observed many times. The chain carries TRBV20-1 and TRBJ2-7; a possible D gene is TRBD1 (6 bases). CDR3 length equals 13 residues. Trimming removed 4 bases at V and 0 bases at J, with 10 bases between. Germline V gives CDR1 DFQATT, CDR2 SNEGSKA (reference sequence). The DNA for the CDR3 is TGCAGTGCTAAAGGACAGAGCTCCTACGAGCAGTACTTC. This sequence encodes CSAKGQSSYEQYF.

As to this clonotype: This may come from a read error, since a much larger clone is one base off. The chain employs TRBV5-1 and TRBJ1-2; 7 bases are a match to TRBD1. The germline V gene has CDR1 SGHRS and CDR2 YFSETQ. This CDR3 contains 13 residues. The CDR3 region is CASGLDRSFGYTF. The CDR3 DNA reads as TGCGCCAGCGGCTTGGACAGGTCCTTTGGCTACACCTTC.

At least ten counts were recorded for this clonotype. The chain combines TRBV7-8 with TRBJ1-6, with D tentatively TRBD1 (5 bases). The V gene lost 3 bases and the J gene lost 9 bases, with 15 bases spanning the gap. CDR1 is SGHVS, CDR2 FQNEAQ, per germline. The CDR3 sequence is 15 residues long. The CDR3 bases are TGTGCCAGCAGCTTCGGGACCGCTGAAGGTTCACCCCTCCACTTT. Amino acids: CASSFGTAEGSPLHF.

This clonotype has at least ten counts. The gene calls are TRBV20-1 and TRBJ2-5; D not certain. This CDR3 spans 12 amino acids. Germline CDR1 DFQATT, CDR2 SNEGSKA (reference sequence). Trimming pared 3 bases from V and 5 bases from J, leaving 10 bases between. The CDR3 is CSARGKLETQYF. CDR3 nucleotides: TGCAGTGCTAGGGGGAAATTGGAGACCCAGTACTTC.

Ten or more counts support this clonotype. The chain recombines TRBV7-3 with TRBJ2-3, with TRBD1 matching 10 bases. Germline CDR1 and CDR2: SGHTA and FQGTGA. This CDR3 is 15 amino acids long. J lost 2 bases, V lost 5 bases, and 4 bases had no gene match. In DNA form, the CDR3 reads TGTGCCAGCAGCCGACAGGGGGCGACCACAGATACGCAGTATTTT. Amino acid sequence: CASSRQGATTDTQYF.

This clonotype was counted ten times or more. The gene calls are TRBV5-1 and TRBJ2-3; D is ambiguous. The CDR3 is 16 residues long. Trimming took off 2 bases at V and 2 bases at J, with 15 bases between the two ends. Germline CDR1 reads SGHRS; CDR2 reads YFSETQ. The CDR3 region is CASSLVGPTTTDTQYF. CDR3 nucleotides: TGCGCCAGCAGCTTAGTAGGCCCCACCACCACAGATACGCAGTATTTT.

Comments on this clonotype: A read error is the likely source, as a far larger clone sits one nucleotide away. As DNA, the CDR3 is TGTTCCAGCAGCATCTCCCGGACAGTCAACACTGAAGCTTTCTTT. Its protein is CSSSISRTVNTEAFF. This chain links TRBV7-9 with TRBJ1-1; weak D call: TRBD1 (6 bases). The CDR3 contains 15 residues. The germline CDR1 and CDR2 sequences are SEHNR and FQNEAQ (reference sequence).

There are many counts of this clonotype. The chain combines TRBV7-2 with TRBJ1-2; perhaps TRBD1 as D (6 bases). CDR3 length: 15 residues. CDR1 and CDR2 (germline): SGHTA, FQGNSA. With 6 bases removed from V and 4 bases from J, the gap between germline ends came to 18 bases. The CDR3 sequence is CASRSRDTGRYGYTF. CDR3 nucleotide sequence: TGTGCCAGCAGGTCCCGGGACACCGGGCGCTATGGCTACACCTTC.

The V and J genes are TRBV4-2 and TRBJ2-2; no firm D call. Trimming took off 1 base at V and 4 bases at J, with 10 bases between the two ends. CDR1 is LGHNA and CDR2 is YNFKEQ in the germline V gene. There are 15 residues in the CDR3. The CDR3 sequence is CASSQGAVSTGELFF. In nucleotides, the CDR3 is TGTGCCAGCAGCCAAGGGGCGGTAAGCACCGGGGAGCTGTTTTTT.

This clonotype has ten or more counts. This chain connects TRBV6-5 to TRBJ1-5; weak D call: TRBD1 (6 bases). V was trimmed by 2 bases and J by 4 bases, leaving 9 bases between them. The germline V gene encodes CDR1 MNHEY and CDR2 SVGAGI. This CDR3 comprises 14 residues. This CDR3 reads CASSYGTQNQPQHF. The DNA for the CDR3 is TGTGCCAGCAGTTACGGGACACAAAATCAGCCCCAGCATTTT.

This clonotype was observed a handful of times. Since a much larger clone is just one base distant, this may be a read error. V usage is TRBV29-1 and J usage is TRBJ1-2, with D possibly matching TRBD1 (5 bases). The germline gives CDR1 SQVTM, CDR2 ANQGSEA. The CDR3 totals 10 residues. The CDR3: CIVEGPGYTF. In DNA, the CDR3 is TGCATCGTTGAGGGGCCTGGCTACACCTTC.

The table lists this clonotype with many counts. V is TRBV11-2 and J is TRBJ2-6; 15 positions match TRBD2. Germline CDR1 SGHAT, CDR2 FQNNGV. V lost 1 base and J lost 4; bases outside the gene matches: 8. This CDR3 has 20 residues. The CDR3 spells CASSLAYGLAGGRGANVLTF. CDR3 sequence (DNA): TGTGCCAGCAGCTTAGCGTACGGACTAGCGGGGGGGCGAGGGGCCAACGTCCTGACTTTC.

On this clonotype: Being one base from a much bigger clone, this may be a read error. CDR3 sequence: CATSRDMANTEAFF. Here the CDR3 DNA reads TGTGCCACCAGCAGGGACATGGCCAACACTGAAGCTTTCTTT. The chain uses TRBV15 and TRBJ1-1; D is perhaps TRBD1 (5 bases). Germline lookup yields CDR1 LNHNV and CDR2 YYDKDF (reference sequence). V was pared by 3 bases and J by 2 bases, with 10 bases between. The CDR3 has 14 amino acids.

This clonotype has a count of ten or more. The chain employs TRBV2 and TRBJ1-1; TRBD1 matches 7 bases. Trimming cost V 6 bases and J 5 bases; bases outside gene matches: 6. The CDR3 length is 13 residues. Germline V gives CDR1 SNHLY, CDR2 FYNNEI. CDR3 region: CASRTQGVTEAFF. CDR3 bases: TGTGCCAGCAGAACGCAGGGGGTGACTGAAGCTTTCTTT. The variable domain in full, completed from reference TRBV2 and TRBJ1-1, reads EPEVTQTPSHQVTQMGQEVILRCVPISNHLYFYWYRQILGQKVEFLVSFYNNEISEKSEIFDDQFSVERPDGSNFTLKIRSTKLEDSAMYFCASRTQGVTEAFFGQGTRLTVV.

This clonotype was observed many times. The junction differs from germline at one of its ends, possibly a read error. The chain joins TRBV5-1 to TRBJ2-7; 7 bases line up with TRBD1. The CDR3 has 16 residues. In germline, CDR1 is SGHRS, CDR2 YFSETQ. CDR3 loop: CASSLGGQRGAYEPYF. In DNA form, the CDR3 reads TGCGCCAGCAGCTTGGGGGGACAGAGAGGTGCCTACGAGCCGTACTTC.

This clonotype was found many times. The chain links TRBV7-9 to TRBJ2-1; 9 nucleotides agree with TRBD2. J lost 2 bases, V lost 1 base, and 0 bases had no gene match. Germline loops: CDR1 SEHNR, CDR2 FQNEAQ (reference sequence). The CDR3 length is 15 residues. The chain's CDR3 is CASSLGGGAYNEQFF. CDR3 nucleotides: TGTGCCAGCAGCTTAGGCGGGGGGGCCTACAATGAGCAGTTCTTC.

There are many counts of this clonotype. V usage is TRBV9 and J usage is TRBJ2-3; D is ambiguous. With 2 bases removed from V and 6 bases from J, the gap between germline ends came to 7 bases. The CDR3 covers 12 residues. Germline loops: CDR1 SGDLS, CDR2 YYNGEE. CDR3 in amino acids: CASSVQEDTQYF. CDR3 bases: TGTGCCAGCAGCGTCCAGGAGGATACGCAGTATTTT.